The 8 T cell receptor beta chains below come from one sample, sequenced in a study of shared clonotypes between healthy human individuals. The repertoire was sequenced with immunoSEQ multiplex PCR; TCRdb's copy has only in-frame clones and lacks some. This sample carries about 2.2 million clones, over 85% of them seen once, and the ten largest clones take 1.5% to 2%. Terminally differentiated effector memory CD45RA+ cells were excluded from the naive CD8 cells, which were CD45RO-negative and positively selected for CCR7. Material: naive CD8+ T cells from PBMCs. Receptor source: a man aged 18-30 years in good health. Some clones in this sample may be carry-over from other donors' samples.

The V call is TRBV27, the J call TRBJ1-2; D remains ambiguous. This CDR3 has 13 amino acids. The germline gives CDR1 MNHEY, CDR2 SMNVEV (reference sequence). V lost 0 bases to trimming and J lost 8 bases, with 10 bases between them. In DNA, the CDR3 is TGTGCCAGCAGTTTATCAGCACGGGCGGGCTACACCTTC. Translating gives CASSLSARAGYTF.

V is TRBV7-8 and J is TRBJ2-5; 10 bases line up with TRBD2. The V and J ends lost 3 bases and 2 bases, in that order; junction bases with no gene match: 6. The CDR3 runs to 16 residues. Germline CDR1 SGHVS, CDR2 FQNEAQ. CDR3 in amino acids: CASSFIAGGYQETQYF. CDR3 bases: TGTGCCAGCAGCTTCATAGCGGGAGGTTATCAAGAGACCCAGTACTTC. Full variable domain (outside the CDR3, taken from reference TRBV7-8 and TRBJ2-5): GAGVSQSPRYKVAKRGQDVALRCDPISGHVSLFWYQQALGQGPEFLTYFQNEAQLDKSGLPSDRFFAERPEGSVSTLKIQRTQQEDSAVYLCASSFIAGGYQETQYFGPGTRLLVL.

The chain combines TRBV9 with TRBJ1-1; 7 positions agree with TRBD1. The J segment lost 4 bases and the V segment lost 3 bases, leaving 9 bases of the junction unmatched. The CDR3 runs 15 residues. Germline V gene lookup returns CDR1 SGDLS and CDR2 YYNGEE. CDR3 bases: TGTGCCAGCAGCGACCCTACAGGGGTGACCACTGAAGCTTTCTTT. Protein: CASSDPTGVTTEAFF.

This chain joins TRBV7-8 and TRBJ2-7, with 10 positions matching TRBD2. V lost 2 bases, J lost 3 bases, and 4 bases stayed unmatched. The CDR3 spans 15 residues. Per the germline V gene, CDR1 is SGHVS and CDR2 is FQNEAQ. CDR3 region: CASSLPSGRIYEQYF. CDR3 sequence (DNA): TGTGCCAGCAGCTTACCTAGCGGGAGAATCTACGAGCAGTACTTC.

The chain carries TRBV25-1 and TRBJ2-5, with D tentatively TRBD2 (6 bases). The germline V gene encodes CDR1 MGHDK and CDR2 SYGVNS. The CDR3 runs to 12 residues. The V gene lost 2 bases and the J gene lost 11 bases, with 12 bases spanning the gap. CDR3 sequence reads: CASSEQGREQYF. The CDR3 DNA is TGTGCCAGCAGTGAACAGGGTCGGGAGCAGTACTTC.

The rearrangement links TRBV10-2 to TRBJ2-1; 8 bases agree with TRBD2. CDR3 size: 15 residues. Germline V gene sequence: CDR1 WSHSY, CDR2 SAAADI. The junction had 9 bases not matched to a gene; V was cut back by 5 bases and J by 6 bases. The CDR3 is CASSNTSGNFNEQFF. The CDR3 nucleotides read TGCGCCAGCAGTAATACTAGCGGAAACTTCAATGAGCAGTTCTTC.

This chain uses TRBV25-1 with TRBJ2-7, with 7 nucleotides matching TRBD1. V trimming: 6 bases; J trimming: 3 bases; junction bases outside the gene matches: 2. This CDR3 is 12 amino acids long. The germline V gene has CDR1 MGHDK and CDR2 SYGVNS. In DNA, the CDR3 is TGTGCCAGCAGAGGGACAGTCTACGAGCAGTACTTC. Translated: CASRGTVYEQYF.

The V and J genes are TRBV7-9 and TRBJ2-5, with D maybe TRBD2 (7 bases). Between the trimmed V and J ends, which lost 5 bases and 4 bases, there was a span of 20 bases. This CDR3 is 16 amino acids long. The germline V gene has CDR1 SEHNR and CDR2 FQNEAQ (reference sequence). CDR3 DNA sequence: TGTGCCAGCAGCCCCTATAGGGGGGGTAACAGAGAGACCCAGTACTTC. Encoded protein: CASSPYRGGNRETQYF.